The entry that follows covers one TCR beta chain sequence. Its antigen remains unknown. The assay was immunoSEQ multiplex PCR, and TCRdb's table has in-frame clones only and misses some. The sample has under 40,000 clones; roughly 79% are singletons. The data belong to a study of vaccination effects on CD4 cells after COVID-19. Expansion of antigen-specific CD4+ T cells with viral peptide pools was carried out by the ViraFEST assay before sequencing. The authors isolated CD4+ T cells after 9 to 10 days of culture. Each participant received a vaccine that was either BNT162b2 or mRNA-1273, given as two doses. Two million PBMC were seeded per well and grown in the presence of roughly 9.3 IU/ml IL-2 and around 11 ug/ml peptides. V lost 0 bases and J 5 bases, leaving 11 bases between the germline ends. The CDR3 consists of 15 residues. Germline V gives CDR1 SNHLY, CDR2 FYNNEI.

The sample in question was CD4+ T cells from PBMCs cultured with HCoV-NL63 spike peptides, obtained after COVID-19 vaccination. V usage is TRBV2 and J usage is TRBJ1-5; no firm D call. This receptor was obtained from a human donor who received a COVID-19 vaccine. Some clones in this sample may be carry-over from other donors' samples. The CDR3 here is CASSEALPGDQPQHF. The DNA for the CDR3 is TGTGCCAGCAGTGAAGCGCTTCCCGGAGATCAGCCCCAGCATTTT.